These T cell receptor beta chains were read from a single sample in a study of PD-L1 blockade in urothelial cancer. TCRdb's table, derived via immunoSEQ multiplex PCR, lists solely in-frame clones and lacks some. This table has 85,000 to 95,000 clones, roughly 89% appearing once. The specimen comprised PBMCs, sampled around atezolizumab (anti-PD-L1) treatment. These receptors were taken from a man aged 55 to 70 with urothelial cancer. Each CDR3 is given with its conserved first and last residue. D genes are given only for firm matches. For some rows the clone size is stated as once, few or many, or as a class when expanded; others skip it.

>.|TRBJ2-3|TRBV7-9|.
CASSPTALTDTQYF
TGTGCCAGCAGCCCGACAGCGTTGACAGATACGCAGTATTTT
>.|TRBJ1-2|TRBV29-1|.
CSGFGGKTYGYTF
TGCAGTGGCTTTGGGGGCAAAACCTATGGCTACACCTTC
>TRBD1|TRBJ1-4|TRBV4-3|.
CASSRGQGEKLFF
TGCGCCAGCAGCCGTGGACAGGGTGAAAAACTGTTTTTT
>.|TRBJ2-1|TRBV7-2|.
CASSLSSYNEQFF
TGTGCCAGCAGCTTAAGTAGTTACAATGAGCAGTTCTTC
>.|TRBJ2-5|TRBV4-2|.
CASSQSPQETQYF
TGTGCCAGCAGCCAATCCCCGCAAGAGACCCAGTACTTC
>.|TRBJ1-6|TRBV7-2|.
CASSADRLNSPLHF
TGTGCCAGCAGCGCAGACAGACTTAATTCACCCCTCCACTTT
>.|TRBJ2-2|TRBV5-1|.
CASSLAANNRLYTGELFF
TGCGCCAGCAGCTTGGCGGCTAATAACAGATTATACACCGGGGAGCTGTTTTTT
>TRBD1|TRBJ2-7|TRBV6-9|once
CASRSHRDSPHEQYF
TGTGCCAGCAGGTCTCACCGGGACAGTCCCCACGAGCAGTACTTC
>.|TRBJ2-7|TRBV4-1|.
CASSHRDSSSEQYF
TGCGCCAGCAGCCACCGGGACTCCTCCTCCGAGCAGTACTTC
>TRBD1|TRBJ1-1|TRBV7-2|.
CASSWDRGTEAFF
TGTGCCAGCAGTTGGGACAGGGGCACTGAAGCTTTCTTT
>.|TRBJ2-3|TRBV4-1|.
CASSQVSKHRGEGDTQYF
TGCGCCAGCAGCCAAGTGTCCAAGCACAGGGGGGAGGGTGATACGCAGTATTTT
>TRBD2|TRBJ2-1|TRBV19|.
CASRLAGVGNEQFF
TGTGCCAGCCGACTAGCGGGAGTCGGCAATGAGCAGTTCTTC
>TRBD1|TRBJ1-2|TRBV4-2|.
CASSQVQGARNYGYTF
TGTGCCAGCAGCCAAGTACAGGGGGCAAGGAACTATGGCTACACCTTC
>.|TRBJ1-5|TRBV27|.
CASSLRGNQPQHF
TGTGCCAGCAGTTTAAGAGGCAATCAGCCCCAGCATTTT
>TRBD1|TRBJ1-1|TRBV5-3|.
CARSFRDRGRVQTEAFF
TGTGCCAGAAGCTTCCGAGACAGGGGGCGCGTGCAAACTGAAGCTTTCTTT
>.|TRBJ1-3|TRBV9|.
CASSANTGYSGNTIYF
TGTGCCAGCAGCGCTAATACAGGTTATTCTGGAAACACCATATATTTT
>TRBD2|TRBJ2-2|TRBV2|.
CASSEERLAGGFGGELFF
TGTGCCAGCAGTGAAGAACGGCTAGCGGGGGGGTTCGGCGGGGAGCTGTTTTTT
>.|TRBJ1-2|TRBV11-2|once
CASSLDRGANYGYTF
TGTGCCAGCAGCTTAGACAGGGGAGCTAACTATGGCTACACCTTC
>TRBD2|TRBJ2-5|TRBV11-2|few
CASSRGGSETQYF
TGTGCCAGCAGTCGGGGGGGGAGCGAGACCCAGTACTTC
>.|TRBJ1-2|TRBV25-1|.
CASSETTGGHNYGYTF
TGTGCCAGCAGTGAGACCACAGGTGGGCATAACTATGGCTACACCTTC
>.|TRBJ2-1|TRBV10-2|.
CASSESSAMRDFEQFF
TGCGCCAGCAGTGAGTCAAGTGCAATGAGAGATTTCGAGCAGTTCTTC
>TRBD1|TRBJ2-7|TRBV5-1|.
CASSLQGDAVQYF
TGCGCCAGCAGCTTGCAGGGGGACGCGGTGCAGTACTTC
>TRBD2|TRBJ2-2|TRBV13|.
CASSFNLAGGPTGELFF
TGTGCCAGCAGCTTCAACCTAGCGGGAGGCCCCACCGGGGAGCTGTTTTTT
>TRBD1|TRBJ1-1|TRBV5-1|.
CASSRGDREMRTEAFF
TGCGCCAGCAGCAGGGGGGACAGGGAGATGAGAACTGAAGCTTTCTTT
>.|TRBJ2-5|TRBV5-4|.
CASSFVQGGRQETQYF
TGTGCCAGCAGCTTTGTTCAGGGCGGCAGACAAGAGACCCAGTACTTC